This TCR beta chain derives from a study of shared clonotypes between healthy human individuals. As for the study in general: CD4 naive cells filled three plates per donor, CD4 memory three, CD8 naive two and CD8 memory one.

Under the authors' procedure: Junction-only immunoSEQ sequences carried no quality scores, so filtering differed. Clones were sequenced by immunoSEQ multiplex PCR, and TCRdb holds only the in-frame ones, with some missing. That table furnishes V, J and clone size, whereas the DNA furnished D and trimming. Seen here are some 740,000 clones, 80% to 95% observed once, and the top ten hold less than 25%. Turning to this clone: This sample includes further DNA sequences coding for the same CDR3.

Germline V gives CDR1 MNHEY, CDR2 SVGAGI. CDR3 length equals 13 residues. V shed 0 bases and J shed 6 bases, with 6 bases lying between them. Naive CD8 cells lacked CD45RO and underwent positive selection for CCR7, leaving out terminally differentiated effector memory CD45RA+ cells. The rearrangement uses TRBV6-5 and TRBJ2-1; D unresolved. Sequenced: naive CD8+ T cells sorted from blood. The source of this sequence is a man aged 25-45 years in good health. CDR3 in DNA: TGTGCCAGCAGTTACTCCAATGGCAATGAGCAGTTCTTC. Translated: CASSYSNGNEQFF.